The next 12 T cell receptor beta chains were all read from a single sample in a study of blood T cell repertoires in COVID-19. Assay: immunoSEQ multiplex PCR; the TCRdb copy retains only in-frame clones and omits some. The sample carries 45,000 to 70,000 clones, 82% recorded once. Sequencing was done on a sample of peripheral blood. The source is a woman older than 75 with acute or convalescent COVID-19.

CDR3 DNA sequence: TGTGCCAGCAGCTTGGCGGCGAGGGCAGATACGCAGTATTTT. This gives the protein CASSLAARADTQYF. This chain links TRBV5-4 with TRBJ2-3; D may be TRBD2 (5 bases). Trimming took 0 bases from V and 4 from J, leaving 9 bases between them. Germline V lookup: CDR1 SGHNT, CDR2 YYREEE (reference sequence). CDR3 length equals 14 residues.

The chain's CDR3 is CASSLERTSGRTEQYF. For the CDR3, the DNA is TGTGCCAGCAGCTTAGAACGGACTAGCGGGAGGACCGAGCAGTACTTC. V gene TRBV7-6 combines with J gene TRBJ2-7; 14 bases map to TRBD2. J gave up 6 bases and V 1 base, and 5 bases lay outside the gene matches. CDR3 length: 16 amino acids. Germline CDR1 SGHVS, CDR2 FNYEAQ.

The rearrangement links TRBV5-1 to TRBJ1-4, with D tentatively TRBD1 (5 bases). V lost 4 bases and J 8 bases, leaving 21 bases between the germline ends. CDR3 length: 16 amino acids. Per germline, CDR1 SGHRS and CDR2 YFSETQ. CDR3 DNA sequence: TGCGCCAGCAGCCTGCGCCTAACAGGTTTTAGAGAAAAACTGTTTTTT. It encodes CASSLRLTGFREKLFF.

The CDR3 sequence: CASSLGGGQSNSPLHF. The DNA of the CDR3 is TGTGCCAGCAGCTTAGGGGGGGGACAATCTAATTCACCCCTCCACTTT. This sequence joins TRBV7-6 and TRBJ1-6; D perhaps matches TRBD1 (6 bases). V lost 1 base, J lost 6 bases, and 13 bases lay in between. The germline CDR1 and CDR2 sequences are SGHVS and FNYEAQ. The CDR3 length is 16 residues. Looking up the rest from reference TRBV7-6 and TRBJ1-6 gives the full variable domain: GAGVSQSPRYKVTKRGQDVALRCDPISGHVSLYWYRQALGQGPEFLTYFNYEAQQDKSGLPNDRFSAERPEGSISTLTIQRTEQRDSAMYRCASSLGGGQSNSPLHFGNGTRLTVT.

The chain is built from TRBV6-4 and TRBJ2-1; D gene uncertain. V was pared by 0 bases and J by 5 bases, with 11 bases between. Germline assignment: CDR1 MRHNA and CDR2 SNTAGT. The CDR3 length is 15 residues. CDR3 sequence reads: CASSDSKSPNNEQFF. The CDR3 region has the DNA TGTGCCAGCAGTGACTCTAAAAGCCCCAACAATGAGCAGTTCTTC.

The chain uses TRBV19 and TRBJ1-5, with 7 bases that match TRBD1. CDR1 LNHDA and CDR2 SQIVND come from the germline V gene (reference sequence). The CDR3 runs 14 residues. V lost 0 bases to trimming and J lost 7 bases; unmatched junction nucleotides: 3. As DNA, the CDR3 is TGTGCCAGTAGTATAGATCCGGGACAGCAGCCCCAGCATTTT. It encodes CASSIDPGQQPQHF.

For the CDR3, the DNA is TGTGCCAGCAGTGTGGGGCGAAAAATTAGAGAAGCTTTCTTT. It codes for CASSVGRKIREAFF. The V gene is TRBV2, the J gene TRBJ1-1; D perhaps matches TRBD1 (5 bases). This CDR3 has 14 amino acids. Germline values: CDR1 SNHLY, CDR2 FYNNEI. V was shortened by 4 bases and J by 8 bases, with 17 bases between the two germline ends.

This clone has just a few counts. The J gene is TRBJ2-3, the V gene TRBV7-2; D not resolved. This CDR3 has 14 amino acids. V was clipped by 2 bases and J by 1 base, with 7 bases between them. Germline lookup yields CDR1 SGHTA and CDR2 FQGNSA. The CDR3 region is CASSLRVGTDTQYF. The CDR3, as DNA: TGTGCCAGCAGCTTACGGGTCGGCACAGATACGCAGTATTTT.

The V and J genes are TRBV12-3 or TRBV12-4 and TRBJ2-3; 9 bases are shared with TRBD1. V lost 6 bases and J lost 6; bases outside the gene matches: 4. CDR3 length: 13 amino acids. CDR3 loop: CASSKQGADTQYF. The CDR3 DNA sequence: TGTGCCAGCAGCAAACAGGGGGCGGATACGCAGTATTTT.

CDR3 nucleotides: TGTGCCAGCACGGCTTGGGCACAAACTAATGAAAAACTGTTTTTT. It is translated as CASTAWAQTNEKLFF. The chain carries TRBV5-6 and TRBJ1-4, with unresolved D. Germline V gene sequence: CDR1 SGHDT, CDR2 YYEEEE. The length of the CDR3 is 15 residues. The V gene lost 6 bases and the J gene lost 1 base, with 13 bases spanning the gap. The full variable domain, with the rest looked up from reference TRBV5-6 and TRBJ1-4, is DAGVTQSPTHLIKTRGQQVTLRCSPKSGHDTVSWYQQALGQGPQFIFQYYEEEERQRGNFPDRFSGHQFPNYSSELNVNALLLGDSALYLCASTAWAQTNEKLFFGSGTQLSVL.

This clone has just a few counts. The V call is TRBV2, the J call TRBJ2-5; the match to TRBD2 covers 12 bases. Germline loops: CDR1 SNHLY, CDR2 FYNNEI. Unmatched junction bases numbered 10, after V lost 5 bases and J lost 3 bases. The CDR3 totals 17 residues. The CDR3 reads CASSRRTSGVGEETQYF. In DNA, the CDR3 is TGTGCCAGCAGTCGTCGGACTAGCGGGGTTGGGGAAGAGACCCAGTACTTC.

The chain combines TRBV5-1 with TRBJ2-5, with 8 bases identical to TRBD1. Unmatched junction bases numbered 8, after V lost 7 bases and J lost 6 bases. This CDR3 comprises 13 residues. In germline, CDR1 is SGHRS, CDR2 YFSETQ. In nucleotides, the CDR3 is TGCGCCAGCGGACTGGACAGGGTAAAGACCCAGTACTTC. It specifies CASGLDRVKTQYF.